This passage covers 13 T cell receptor beta chains from one sample sequenced in a study of cytomegalovirus exposure and HLA in healthy donors. This table comes from immunoSEQ multiplex PCR, and its TCRdb copy is limited to in-frame clones, with some not included. Of over 150,000 clones listed, about 86% are singletons. The sequencing input was PBMCs. The receptors here all came from a human donor in good health.

This clone occurred a few times. The chain carries TRBV29-1 and TRBJ2-5; 13 nucleotides match TRBD2. CDR3 size: 16 residues. With V trimmed by 5 bases and J by 4 bases, 10 bases remained unmatched. Germline lookup yields CDR1 SQVTM and CDR2 ANQGSEA. The CDR3 DNA reads as TGCAGCGTTTCGGGACTAGCGGGATTACCCCCAGAGACCCAGTACTTC. This gives the protein CSVSGLAGLPPETQYF.

The rearrangement joins TRBV9 to TRBJ2-1; 7 bases map to TRBD2. The CDR3 totals 15 residues. Unmatched junction bases numbered 9, after V lost 0 bases and J lost 9 bases. The germline gives CDR1 SGDLS, CDR2 YYNGEE. The CDR3 DNA is TGTGCCAGCAGCGTAGATATGGGAGGGCCGGTTGAGCAGTTCTTC. Encoded protein: CASSVDMGGPVEQFF.

V is TRBV13 and J is TRBJ1-2, with 8 bases fitting TRBD1. V lost 5 bases, J lost 3 bases, and 8 bases stayed unmatched. CDR3 length equals 15 residues. CDR1 is PRHDT and CDR2 is FYEKMQ in the germline V gene (reference sequence). As DNA, the CDR3 is TGTGCCAGCAGCCCCAGGGGGCTCGGGGACTATGGCTACACCTTC. Protein: CASSPRGLGDYGYTF.

The genes are TRBV27 and TRBJ2-3; D is possibly TRBD2 (5 bases). Per the germline V gene, CDR1 is MNHEY and CDR2 is SMNVEV (reference sequence). The V end lost 7 bases, the J end lost 0 bases, and 20 bases lay between the germline ends. This CDR3 region has 17 residues. CDR3 DNA: TGTGCCAGCATGGTGCTGGATAGAGGGCTTAGCACAGATACGCAGTATTTT. Translated, it gives CASMVLDRGLSTDTQYF.

This chain connects TRBV5-8 to TRBJ2-1; TRBD1 is a possible D gene (5 bases). The CDR3 has 14 amino acids. Germline values: CDR1 SGHTS, CDR2 YDEGEE. V lost 6 bases and J lost 2, with 12 bases in between. CDR3 in amino acids: CASTIGVTYNEQFF. CDR3 in DNA: TGTGCCAGCACCATAGGGGTAACCTACAATGAGCAGTTCTTC.

The chain carries TRBV7-8 and TRBJ2-7; 7 bases fit TRBD1. This CDR3 is 14 amino acids long. Germline V CDR1 and CDR2: SGHVS, FQNEAQ. Losses at the gene ends were 5 bases for V and 2 bases for J; bases not matched to a gene: 6. The CDR3 loop reads CASSLRGLTYEQYF. The CDR3 DNA sequence: TGTGCCAGCAGCCTTAGGGGGCTGACCTACGAGCAGTACTTC.

The chain uses TRBV10-2 and TRBJ1-1, with a weak D call TRBD1 (6 bases). V was shortened by 6 bases and J by 1 base, with 12 bases between the two germline ends. Germline V gene sequence: CDR1 WSHSY, CDR2 SAAADI. This CDR3 spans 14 amino acids. CDR3 bases: TGCGCCAGCAGCACATCGGACAGGAACACTGAAGCTTTCTTT. This codes for CASSTSDRNTEAFF.

The J gene is TRBJ1-2, the V gene TRBV7-6, with a tentative D call TRBD1 (6 bases). The V gene lost 1 base and the J gene lost 0 bases, with 18 bases spanning the gap. Germline V gene lookup returns CDR1 SGHVS and CDR2 FNYEAQ. The CDR3 length is 18 residues. For the CDR3, the DNA is TGTGCCAGCAGCTTAGGGGCGGGAGGGGGTCCGGCTAACTATGGCTACACCTTC. This encodes CASSLGAGGGPANYGYTF.

There are a few counts of this clone. As DNA, the CDR3 is TGTGCCAGCAGTGCACATACGAACACCGGGGAGCTGTTTTTT. Protein: CASSAHTNTGELFF. V usage is TRBV25-1 and J usage is TRBJ2-2; no clear D gene. Germline V gives CDR1 MGHDK, CDR2 SYGVNS. Trimming removed 4 bases from V and 0 bases from J, with 6 bases in between. This CDR3 spans 14 amino acids.

This sequence joins TRBV5-1 and TRBJ1-1, with 9 bases matching TRBD1. Germline V gene lookup returns CDR1 SGHRS and CDR2 YFSETQ. CDR3 size: 15 residues. With V trimmed by 4 bases and J by 2 bases, 6 bases remained unmatched. The CDR3 sequence is CASSPGTGPNTEAFF. The CDR3 bases are TGCGCCAGCAGCCCGGGGACAGGGCCCAACACTGAAGCTTTCTTT.

Here the CDR3 reads CASSLARVGYGYTF. The CDR3 bases are TGTGCCAGCAGCTTAGCCAGGGTGGGCTATGGCTACACCTTC. J is TRBJ1-2 and V is TRBV13, with a weak D call TRBD1 (5 bases). V was shortened by 1 base and J by 4 bases, with 10 bases between the two germline ends. The CDR3 is 14 amino acids. In germline, CDR1 is PRHDT, CDR2 FYEKMQ (reference sequence).

This chain connects TRBV15 to TRBJ2-3; 9 positions agree with TRBD1. V shed 5 bases, J shed 4 bases, and the junction held 4 bases outside the gene matches. CDR1 and CDR2 from the germline V gene are LNHNV and YYDKDF (reference sequence). The CDR3 runs to 14 residues. DNA for the CDR3: TGTGCCACCAGCGAGACAGGGGGGTCAGATACGCAGTATTTT. As protein: CATSETGGSDTQYF.

V is TRBV29-1 and J is TRBJ2-1; TRBD2 is a possible D gene (6 bases). This CDR3 is 13 amino acids long. The ends were cut back, 6 bases at V and 7 bases at J, with 16 bases in the middle. Germline V gives CDR1 SQVTM, CDR2 ANQGSEA. CDR3 sequence: CSVGTLRWNEQFF. The DNA of the CDR3 is TGCAGCGTCGGGACTCTCCGCTGGAATGAGCAGTTCTTC.